This T cell receptor (beta chain) came from a study of cytomegalovirus exposure and HLA in healthy donors. This clone was recorded only once. V shed 6 bases, J shed 4 bases, and the junction held 5 bases outside the gene matches. CDR1 and CDR2 from the germline V gene are LNHDA and SQIVND (reference sequence). This CDR3 has 15 amino acids. Primers included in the PCR were 60 Vbeta and 13 Jbeta primers. Libraries were prepared by immunoSEQ multiplex PCR; TCRdb keeps only in-frame clonotypes and omits some of them. The sample includes fewer than 150,000 clones, about 74% of them seen just once. V is TRBV19 and J is TRBJ2-2, with 10 bases matching TRBD1. The sequencing input was PBMCs. This sequence was found in a woman aged 50 to 65 in good health and CMV-seronegative. CDR3 loop: CASRPRTGGTGELFF. Here the CDR3 DNA reads TGTGCCAGTAGACCGCGGACAGGGGGCACCGGGGAGCTGTTTTTT.